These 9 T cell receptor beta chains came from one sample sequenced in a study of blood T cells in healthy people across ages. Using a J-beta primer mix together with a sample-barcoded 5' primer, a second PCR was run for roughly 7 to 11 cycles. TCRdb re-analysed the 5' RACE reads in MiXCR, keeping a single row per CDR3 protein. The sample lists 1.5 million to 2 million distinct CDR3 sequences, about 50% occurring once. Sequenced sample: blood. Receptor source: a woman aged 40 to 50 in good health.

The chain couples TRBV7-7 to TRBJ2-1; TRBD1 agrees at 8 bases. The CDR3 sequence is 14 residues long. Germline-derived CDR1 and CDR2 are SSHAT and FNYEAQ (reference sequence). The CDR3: CAGSRDRTYNEQFF. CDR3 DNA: TGTGCTGGCAGCCGGGACAGGACGTACAATGAGCAGTTCTTC. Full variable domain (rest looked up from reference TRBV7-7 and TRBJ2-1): GAGVSQSPRYKVTKRGQDVTLRCDPISSHATLYWYQQALGQGPEFLTYFNYEAQPDKSGLPSDRFSAERPEGSISTLTIQRTEQRDSAMYRCAGSRDRTYNEQFFGPGTRLTVL.

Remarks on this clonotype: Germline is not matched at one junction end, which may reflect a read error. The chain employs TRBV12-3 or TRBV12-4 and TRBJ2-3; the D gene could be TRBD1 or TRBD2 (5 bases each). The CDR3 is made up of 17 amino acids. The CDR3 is CASSPGRTFASPDTEYF. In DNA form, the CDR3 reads TGTGCCAGCAGTCCGGGAAGGACATTCGCCTCTCCAGATACGGAGTATTTT.

For the CDR3, the DNA is TGTGCCAGCTCACCACTACGGCACCCGCAAGAGACCCAGTACTTC. Translation gives CASSPLRHPQETQYF. The gene calls are TRBV18 and TRBJ2-5; D not certain. CDR3 length: 15 residues. CDR1 is KGHSH and CDR2 is LQKENI in the germline V gene. V gave up 1 base and J gave up 2 bases, with 11 bases separating them.

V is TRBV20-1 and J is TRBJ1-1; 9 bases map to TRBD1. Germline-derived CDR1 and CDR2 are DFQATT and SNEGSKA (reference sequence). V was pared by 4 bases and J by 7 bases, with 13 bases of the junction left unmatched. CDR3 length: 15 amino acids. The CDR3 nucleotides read TGCAGTGCTATAAACCGGGACAGGGCCCCCGGTGAAGCTTTCTTT. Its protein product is CSAINRDRAPGEAFF.

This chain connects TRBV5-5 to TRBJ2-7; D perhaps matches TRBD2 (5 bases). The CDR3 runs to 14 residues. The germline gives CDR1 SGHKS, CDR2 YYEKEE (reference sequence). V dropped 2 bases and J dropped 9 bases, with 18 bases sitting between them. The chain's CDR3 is CASSFSTERLPQYF. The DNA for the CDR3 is TGTGCCAGCAGCTTCTCAACCGAGCGGTTGCCGCAGTACTTC.

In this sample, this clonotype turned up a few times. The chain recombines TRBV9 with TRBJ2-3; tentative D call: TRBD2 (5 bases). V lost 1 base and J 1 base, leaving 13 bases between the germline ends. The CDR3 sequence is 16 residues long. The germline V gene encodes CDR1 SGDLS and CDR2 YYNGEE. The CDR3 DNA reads TGTGCCAGCAGCGTATCGGACTTAACGGGCACAGATACGCAGTATTTT. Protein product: CASSVSDLTGTDTQYF. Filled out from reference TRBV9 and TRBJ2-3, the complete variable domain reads DSGVTQTPKHLITATGQRVTLRCSPRSGDLSVYWYQQSLDQGLQFLIQYYNGEERAKGNILERFSAQQFPDLHSELNLSSLELGDSALYFCASSVSDLTGTDTQYFGPGTRLTVL.

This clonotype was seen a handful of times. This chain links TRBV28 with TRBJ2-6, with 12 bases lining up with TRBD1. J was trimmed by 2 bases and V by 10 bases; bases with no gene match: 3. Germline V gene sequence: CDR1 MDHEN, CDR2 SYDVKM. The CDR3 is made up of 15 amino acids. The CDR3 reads CATGTGGPGANVLTF. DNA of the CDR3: TGTGCCACCGGGACAGGGGGCCCTGGGGCCAACGTCCTGACTTTC.

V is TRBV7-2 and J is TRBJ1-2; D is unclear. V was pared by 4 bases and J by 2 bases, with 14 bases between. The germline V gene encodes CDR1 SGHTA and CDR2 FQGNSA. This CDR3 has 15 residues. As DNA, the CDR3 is TGTGCCAGCAGCTCCCCAAGGGAGGGAAACTATGGCTACACCTTC. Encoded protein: CASSSPREGNYGYTF. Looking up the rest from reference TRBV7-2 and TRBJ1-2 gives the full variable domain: GAGVSQSPSNKVTEKGKDVELRCDPISGHTALYWYRQSLGQGLEFLIYFQGNSAPDKSGLPSDRFSAERTGGSVSTLTIQRTQQEDSAVYLCASSSPREGNYGYTFGSGTRLTVV.

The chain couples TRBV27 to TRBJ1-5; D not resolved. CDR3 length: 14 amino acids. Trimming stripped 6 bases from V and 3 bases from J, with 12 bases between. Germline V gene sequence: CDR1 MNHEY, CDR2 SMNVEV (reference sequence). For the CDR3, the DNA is TGTGCCAGCAGCCGACCAGGCACCAATCAGCCCCAGCATTTT. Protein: CASSRPGTNQPQHF.